This TCR beta chain was sequenced for a study of blood T cells in healthy people across ages. Study-wide results and limits: Higher diversity, along with more naive CD4+ cells, distinguished long-lived donors from aged donors. The diversity estimates, figures obtained from one million T cells, were considered underestimates.

A second PCR, run for about 7 to 11 cycles, used a sample-barcoded 5' primer plus a J-beta primer mix. Unique molecular identifiers of 12 random nucleotides labeled each cDNA. TCRdb itself ran the 5' RACE reads through MiXCR, one entry per CDR3 protein. The table records about 730,000 distinct CDR3 sequences, roughly 41% of them present only once. This clonotype was detected only a few times. Its antigen is unknown. Germline V gene sequence: CDR1 WSHSY, CDR2 SAAADI. V lost 6 bases to trimming and J lost 2 bases, with 18 bases between them. The length of the CDR3 is 16 residues. Per sample, a minimum of 7 million PBMCs were isolated.

The sample taken for sequencing was blood. The receptor comes from a woman aged 60-75 years in good health. The chain links TRBV10-2 to TRBJ2-3; D gene uncertain. Written as DNA, the CDR3 is TGCGCCAGCAGGGGCCGACCCACGGCCACCACAGATACGCAGTATTTT. Translating it yields CASRGRPTATTDTQYF.